The following is a T cell receptor beta chain sequence with its context. While infection was still active, Seattle patients were enrolled and then followed longitudinally. These data come from a study of blood T cell repertoires in COVID-19. Study-level information: COVID-19 samples collected from the United States, Italy and Spain covered acute and convalescent phases. The analysed material was cDNA or gDNA that came from T cells, B-cell-depleted T cells, or PBMCs.

The CDR3 has 15 amino acids. CDR1 is KGHDR and CDR2 is SFDVKD in the germline V gene. The junction had 7 bases not matched to a gene; V was cut back by 8 bases and J by 5 bases. Here immunoSEQ multiplex PCR was the method, and the copy in TCRdb shows in-frame clones only, minus some. The profile shows about 130,000 clones, 75% to 90% of them singletons. This receptor was taken from a man in his 60s with COVID-19, enrolled during active disease. The sequencing input was peripheral blood. The chain couples TRBV24-1 to TRBJ2-1; 11 bases agree with TRBD2. CDR3 sequence reads: CATTSSGGPDNEQFF. In nucleotides, the CDR3 is TGTGCCACCACCTCTAGCGGGGGGCCCGACAATGAGCAGTTCTTC.